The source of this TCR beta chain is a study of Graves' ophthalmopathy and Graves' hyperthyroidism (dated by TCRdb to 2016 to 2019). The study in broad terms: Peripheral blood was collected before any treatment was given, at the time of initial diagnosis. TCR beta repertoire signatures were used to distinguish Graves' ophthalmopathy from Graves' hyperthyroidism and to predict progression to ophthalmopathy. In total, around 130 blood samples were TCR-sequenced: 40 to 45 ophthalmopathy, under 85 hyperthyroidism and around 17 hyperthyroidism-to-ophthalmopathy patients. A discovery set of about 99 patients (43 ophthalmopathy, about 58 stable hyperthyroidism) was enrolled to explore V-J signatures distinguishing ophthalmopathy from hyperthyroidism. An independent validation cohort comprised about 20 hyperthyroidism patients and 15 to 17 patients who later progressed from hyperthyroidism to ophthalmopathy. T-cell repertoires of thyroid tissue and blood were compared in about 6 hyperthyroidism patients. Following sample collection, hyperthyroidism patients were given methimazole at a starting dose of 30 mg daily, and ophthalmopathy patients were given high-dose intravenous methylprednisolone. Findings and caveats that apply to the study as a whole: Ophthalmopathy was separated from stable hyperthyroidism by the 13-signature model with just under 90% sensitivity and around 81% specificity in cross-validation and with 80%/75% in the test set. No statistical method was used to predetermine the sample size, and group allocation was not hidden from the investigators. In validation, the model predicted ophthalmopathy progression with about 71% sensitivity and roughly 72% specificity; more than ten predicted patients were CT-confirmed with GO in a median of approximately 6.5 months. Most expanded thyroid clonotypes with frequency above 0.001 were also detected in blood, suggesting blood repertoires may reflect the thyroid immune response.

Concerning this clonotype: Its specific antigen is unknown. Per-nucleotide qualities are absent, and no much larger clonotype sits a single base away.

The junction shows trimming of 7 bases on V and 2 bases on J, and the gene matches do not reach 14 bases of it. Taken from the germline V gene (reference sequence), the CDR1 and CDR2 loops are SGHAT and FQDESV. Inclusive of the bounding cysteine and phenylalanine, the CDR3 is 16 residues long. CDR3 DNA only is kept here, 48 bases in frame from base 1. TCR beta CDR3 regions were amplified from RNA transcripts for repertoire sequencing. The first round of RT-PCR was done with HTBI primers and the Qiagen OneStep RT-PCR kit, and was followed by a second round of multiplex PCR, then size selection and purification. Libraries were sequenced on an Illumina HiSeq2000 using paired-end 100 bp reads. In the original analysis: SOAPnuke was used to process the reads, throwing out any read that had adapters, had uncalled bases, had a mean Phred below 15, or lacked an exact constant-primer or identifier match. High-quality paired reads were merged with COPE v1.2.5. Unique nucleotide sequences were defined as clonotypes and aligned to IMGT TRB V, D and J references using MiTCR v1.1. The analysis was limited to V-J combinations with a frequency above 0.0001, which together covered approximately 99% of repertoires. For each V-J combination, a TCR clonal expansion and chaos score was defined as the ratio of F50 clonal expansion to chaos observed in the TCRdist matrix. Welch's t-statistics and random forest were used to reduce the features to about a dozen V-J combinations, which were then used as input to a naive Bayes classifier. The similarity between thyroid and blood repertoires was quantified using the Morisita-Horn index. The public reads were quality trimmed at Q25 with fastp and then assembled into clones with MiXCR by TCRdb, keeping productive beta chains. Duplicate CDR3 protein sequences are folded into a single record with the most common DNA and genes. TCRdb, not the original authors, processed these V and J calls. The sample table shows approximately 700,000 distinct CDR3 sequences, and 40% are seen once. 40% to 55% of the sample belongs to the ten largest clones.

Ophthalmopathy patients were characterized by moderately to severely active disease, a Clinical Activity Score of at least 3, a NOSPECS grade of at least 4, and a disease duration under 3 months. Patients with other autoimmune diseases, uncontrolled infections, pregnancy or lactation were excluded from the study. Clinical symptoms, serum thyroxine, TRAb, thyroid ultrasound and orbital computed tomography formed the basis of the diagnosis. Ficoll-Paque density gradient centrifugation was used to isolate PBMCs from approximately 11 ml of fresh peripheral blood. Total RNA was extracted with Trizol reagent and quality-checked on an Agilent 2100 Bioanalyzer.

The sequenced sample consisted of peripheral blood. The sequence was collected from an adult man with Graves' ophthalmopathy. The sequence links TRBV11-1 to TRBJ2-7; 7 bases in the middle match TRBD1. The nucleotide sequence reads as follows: TGTGCCAGCACCAAAGGGGGCGCGAGTTTCACCTACGAGCAGTACTTC. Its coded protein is CASTKGGASFTYEQYF.